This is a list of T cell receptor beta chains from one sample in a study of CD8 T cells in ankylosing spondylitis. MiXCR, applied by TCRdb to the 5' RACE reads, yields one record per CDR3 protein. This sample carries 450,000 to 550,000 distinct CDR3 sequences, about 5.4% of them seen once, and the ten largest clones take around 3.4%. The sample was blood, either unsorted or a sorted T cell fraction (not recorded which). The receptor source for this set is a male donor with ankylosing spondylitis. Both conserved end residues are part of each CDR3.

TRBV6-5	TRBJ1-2	CASSYIRAGGPISYGYTF
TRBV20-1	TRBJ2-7	CSALSLYEQYF
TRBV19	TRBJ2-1	CASSSQVLRYNEQFF
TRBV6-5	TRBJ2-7	CASRRDRGEQYF
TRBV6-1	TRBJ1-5	CASSPRISNQPQHF
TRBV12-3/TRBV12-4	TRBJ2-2	CASTTRRGWNTGELFF
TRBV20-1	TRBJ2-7	CSASAGDRGEQYF
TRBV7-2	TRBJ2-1	CASGRDTDNEQFF
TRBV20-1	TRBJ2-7	CSATQGPNYEQYF
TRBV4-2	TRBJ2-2	CASSPGAGGDTGELFF
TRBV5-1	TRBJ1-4	CASSLTGFLDEKLFF
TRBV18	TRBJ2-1	CASSPTGGEGREQFF
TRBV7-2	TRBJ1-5	CASSLGGGDNQPQHF
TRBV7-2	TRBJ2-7	CASSWAGEGYEQYF
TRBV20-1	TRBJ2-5	CSASNGLAGGKGTGETQYF
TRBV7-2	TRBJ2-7	CASSPGGGGPYEQYF
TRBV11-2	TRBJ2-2	CASSSWAGQTGELFF
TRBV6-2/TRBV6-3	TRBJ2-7	CASTLAGTYEQYF
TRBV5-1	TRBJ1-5	CASSLIFQGDTDNQPQHF
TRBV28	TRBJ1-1	CASSWGRYTEAFF
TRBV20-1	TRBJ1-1	CSATGGYTEAFF
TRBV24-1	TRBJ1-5	CATSVGGYNQPQHF
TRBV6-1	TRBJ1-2	CASTTSGQENGYTF
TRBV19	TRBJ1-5	CASSIGDVSNQPQHF
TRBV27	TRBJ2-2	CASSGRFGVPGELFF